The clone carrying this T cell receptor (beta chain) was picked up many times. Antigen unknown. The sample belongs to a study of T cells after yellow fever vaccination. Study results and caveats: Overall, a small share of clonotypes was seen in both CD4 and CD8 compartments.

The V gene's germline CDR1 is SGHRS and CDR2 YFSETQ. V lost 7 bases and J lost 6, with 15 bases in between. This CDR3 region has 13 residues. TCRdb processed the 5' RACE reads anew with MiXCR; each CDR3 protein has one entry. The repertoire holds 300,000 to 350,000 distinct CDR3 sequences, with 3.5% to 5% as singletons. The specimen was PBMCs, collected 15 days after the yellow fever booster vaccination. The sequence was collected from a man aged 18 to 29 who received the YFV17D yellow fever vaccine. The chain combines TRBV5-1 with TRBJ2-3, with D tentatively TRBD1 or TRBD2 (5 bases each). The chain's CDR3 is CASRDVNEDTQYF. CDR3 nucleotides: TGCGCCAGCCGGGACGTAAACGAGGATACGCAGTATTTT.